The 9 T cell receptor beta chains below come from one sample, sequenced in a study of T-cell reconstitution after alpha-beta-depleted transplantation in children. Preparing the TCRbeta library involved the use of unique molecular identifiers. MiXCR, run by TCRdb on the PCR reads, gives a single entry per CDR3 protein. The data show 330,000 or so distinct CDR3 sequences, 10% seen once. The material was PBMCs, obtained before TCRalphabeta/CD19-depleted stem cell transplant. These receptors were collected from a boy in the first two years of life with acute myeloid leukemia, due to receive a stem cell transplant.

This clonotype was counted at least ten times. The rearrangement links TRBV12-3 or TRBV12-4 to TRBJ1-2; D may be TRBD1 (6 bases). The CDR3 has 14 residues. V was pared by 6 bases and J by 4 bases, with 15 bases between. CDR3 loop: CASRRRGGAYGYTF. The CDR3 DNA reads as TGTGCCAGCAGGCGCAGGGGAGGCGCCTATGGCTACACCTTC.

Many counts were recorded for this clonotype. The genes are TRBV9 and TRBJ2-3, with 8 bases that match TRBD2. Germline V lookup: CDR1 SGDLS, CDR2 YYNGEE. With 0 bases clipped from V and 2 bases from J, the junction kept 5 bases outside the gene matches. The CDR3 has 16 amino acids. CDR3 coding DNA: TGTGCCAGCAGCGTAGCCGGGACTAGGAACACAGATACGCAGTATTTT. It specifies CASSVAGTRNTDTQYF.

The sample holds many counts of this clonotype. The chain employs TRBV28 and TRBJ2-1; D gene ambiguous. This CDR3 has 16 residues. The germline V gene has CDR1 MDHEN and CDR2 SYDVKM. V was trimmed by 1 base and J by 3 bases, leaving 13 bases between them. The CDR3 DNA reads TGTGCCAGCAGTTTATTGCGGATTCCTAACTACAATGAGCAGTTCTTC. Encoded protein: CASSLLRIPNYNEQFF.

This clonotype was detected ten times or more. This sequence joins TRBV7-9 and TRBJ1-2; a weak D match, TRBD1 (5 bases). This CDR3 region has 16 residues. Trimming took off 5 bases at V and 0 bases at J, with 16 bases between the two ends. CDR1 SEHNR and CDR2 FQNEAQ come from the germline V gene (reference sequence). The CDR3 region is CASSHQVSGSNYGYTF. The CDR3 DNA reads TGTGCCAGCAGCCATCAGGTTTCAGGGTCTAACTATGGCTACACCTTC.

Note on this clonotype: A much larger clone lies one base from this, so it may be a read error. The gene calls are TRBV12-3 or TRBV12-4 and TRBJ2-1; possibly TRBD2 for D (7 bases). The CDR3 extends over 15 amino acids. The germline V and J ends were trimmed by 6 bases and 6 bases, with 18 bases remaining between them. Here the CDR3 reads CASRRWGGKFNEQFF. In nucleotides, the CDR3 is TGTGCCAGCAGGCGGTGGGGGGGCAAGTTCAATGAGCAGTTCTTC.

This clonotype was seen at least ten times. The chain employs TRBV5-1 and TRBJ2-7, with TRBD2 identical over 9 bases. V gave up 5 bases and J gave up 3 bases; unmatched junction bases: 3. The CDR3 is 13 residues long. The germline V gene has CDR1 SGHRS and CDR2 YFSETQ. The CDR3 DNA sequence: TGCGCCAGCAGACTAGCGGGTCTCTACGAGCAGTACTTC. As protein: CASRLAGLYEQYF.

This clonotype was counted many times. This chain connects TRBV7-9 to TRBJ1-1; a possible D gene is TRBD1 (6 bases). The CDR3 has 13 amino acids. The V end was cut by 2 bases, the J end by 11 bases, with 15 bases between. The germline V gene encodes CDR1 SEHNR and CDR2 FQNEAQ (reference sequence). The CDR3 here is CASSLTWQGTAFF. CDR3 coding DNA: TGTGCCAGCAGCTTAACCTGGCAGGGGACGGCTTTCTTT. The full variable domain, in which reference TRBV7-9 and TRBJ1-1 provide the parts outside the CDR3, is DTGVSQNPRHKITKRGQNVTFRCDPISEHNRLYWYRQTLGQGPEFLTYFQNEAQLEKSRLLSDRFSAERPKGSFSTLEIQRTEQGDSAMYLCASSLTWQGTAFFGQGTRLTVV.

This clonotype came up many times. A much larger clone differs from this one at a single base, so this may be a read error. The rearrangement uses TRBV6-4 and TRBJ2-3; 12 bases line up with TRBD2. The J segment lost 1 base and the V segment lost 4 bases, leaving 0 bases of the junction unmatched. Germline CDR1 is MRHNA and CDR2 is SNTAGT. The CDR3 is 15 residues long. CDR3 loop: CASSGTSGGTDTQYF. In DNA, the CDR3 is TGTGCCAGCAGTGGGACTAGCGGGGGCACAGATACGCAGTATTTT.

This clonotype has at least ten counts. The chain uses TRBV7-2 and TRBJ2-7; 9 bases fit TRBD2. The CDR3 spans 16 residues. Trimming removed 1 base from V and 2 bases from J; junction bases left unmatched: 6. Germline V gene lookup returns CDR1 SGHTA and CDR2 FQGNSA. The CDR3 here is CASSLGLAGPPYEQYF. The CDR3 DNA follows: TGTGCCAGCAGCTTAGGGCTAGCGGGGCCACCCTACGAGCAGTACTTC.